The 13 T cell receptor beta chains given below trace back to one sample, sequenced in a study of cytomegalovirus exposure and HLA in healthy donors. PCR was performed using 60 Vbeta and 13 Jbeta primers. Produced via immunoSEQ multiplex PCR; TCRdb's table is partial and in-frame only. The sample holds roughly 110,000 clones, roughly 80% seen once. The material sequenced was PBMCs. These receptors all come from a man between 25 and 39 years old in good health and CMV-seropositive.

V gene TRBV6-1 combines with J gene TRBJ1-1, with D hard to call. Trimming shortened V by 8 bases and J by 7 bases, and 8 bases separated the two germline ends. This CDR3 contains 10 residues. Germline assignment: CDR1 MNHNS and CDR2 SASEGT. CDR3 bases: TGTGCCAGCGGGCGGGATGAAGCTTTCTTT. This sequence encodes CASGRDEAFF.

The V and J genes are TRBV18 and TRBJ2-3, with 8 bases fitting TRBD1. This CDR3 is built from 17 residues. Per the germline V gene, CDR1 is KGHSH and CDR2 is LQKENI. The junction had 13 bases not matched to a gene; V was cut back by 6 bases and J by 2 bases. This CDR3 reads CASSPGQGLGFTDTQYF. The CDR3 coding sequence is TGTGCCAGCTCCCCTGGACAGGGCTTGGGGTTCACAGATACGCAGTATTTT.

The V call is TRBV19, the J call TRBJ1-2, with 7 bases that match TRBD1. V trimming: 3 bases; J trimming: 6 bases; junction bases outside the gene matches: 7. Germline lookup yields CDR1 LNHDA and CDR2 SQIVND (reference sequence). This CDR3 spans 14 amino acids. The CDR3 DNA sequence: TGTGCCAGTAGTATCCTCAGGGGGGTGGATGGCTACACCTTC. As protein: CASSILRGVDGYTF.

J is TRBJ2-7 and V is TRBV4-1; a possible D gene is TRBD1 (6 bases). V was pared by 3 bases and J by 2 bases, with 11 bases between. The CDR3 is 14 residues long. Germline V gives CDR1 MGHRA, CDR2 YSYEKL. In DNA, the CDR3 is TGCGCCAGCAGCCACCGAGGACAGACCTACGAGCAGTACTTC. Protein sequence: CASSHRGQTYEQYF.

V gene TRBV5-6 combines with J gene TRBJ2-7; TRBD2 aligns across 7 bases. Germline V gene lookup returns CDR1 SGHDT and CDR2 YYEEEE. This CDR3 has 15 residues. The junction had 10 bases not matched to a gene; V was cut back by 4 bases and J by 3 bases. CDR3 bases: TGTGCCAGCAGCCTGCGGGGAGGGAGCATCTACGAGCAGTACTTC. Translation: CASSLRGGSIYEQYF.

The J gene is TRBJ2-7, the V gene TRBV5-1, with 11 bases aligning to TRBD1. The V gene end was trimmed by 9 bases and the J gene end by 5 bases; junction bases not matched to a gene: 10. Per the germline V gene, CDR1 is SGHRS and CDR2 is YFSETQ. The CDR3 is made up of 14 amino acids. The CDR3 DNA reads TGCGCCAACCCAGGACAGGGGGCGGTCCACGAGCAGTACTTC. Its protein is CANPGQGAVHEQYF.

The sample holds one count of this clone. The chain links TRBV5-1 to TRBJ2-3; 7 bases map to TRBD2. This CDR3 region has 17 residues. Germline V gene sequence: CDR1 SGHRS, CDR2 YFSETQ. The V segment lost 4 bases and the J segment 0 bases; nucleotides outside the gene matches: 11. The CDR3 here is CASSSGRGERSTDTQYF. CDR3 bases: TGCGCCAGCAGCAGCGGTCGGGGGGAACGTAGCACAGATACGCAGTATTTT.

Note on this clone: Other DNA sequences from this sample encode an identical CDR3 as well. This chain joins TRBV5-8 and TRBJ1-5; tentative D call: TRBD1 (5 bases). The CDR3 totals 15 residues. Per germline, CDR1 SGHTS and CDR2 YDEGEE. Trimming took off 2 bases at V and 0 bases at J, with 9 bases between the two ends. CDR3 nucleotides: TGTGCCAGCAGCTTCCAGGGCTATAGCAATCAGCCCCAGCATTTT. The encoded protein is CASSFQGYSNQPQHF.

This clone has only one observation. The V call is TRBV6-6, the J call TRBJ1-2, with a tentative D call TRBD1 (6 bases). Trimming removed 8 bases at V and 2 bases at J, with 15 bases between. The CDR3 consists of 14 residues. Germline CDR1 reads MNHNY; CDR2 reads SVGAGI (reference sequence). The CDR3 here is CASRVGQGNYGYTF. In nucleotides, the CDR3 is TGTGCCAGCCGGGTCGGGCAGGGGAACTATGGCTACACCTTC.

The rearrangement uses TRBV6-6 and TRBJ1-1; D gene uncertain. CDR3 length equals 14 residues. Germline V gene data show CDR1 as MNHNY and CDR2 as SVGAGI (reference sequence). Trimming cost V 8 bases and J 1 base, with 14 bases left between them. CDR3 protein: CASELAGWNTEAFF. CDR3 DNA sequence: TGTGCCAGCGAGTTGGCGGGATGGAACACTGAAGCTTTCTTT.

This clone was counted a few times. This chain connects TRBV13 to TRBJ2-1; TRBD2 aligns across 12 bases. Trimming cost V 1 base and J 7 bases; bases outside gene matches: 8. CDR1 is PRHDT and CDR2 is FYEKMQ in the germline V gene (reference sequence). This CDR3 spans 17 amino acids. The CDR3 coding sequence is TGTGCCAGCAGCTTAGCCCCTCCGACTAGCGGGAGTAATGAGCAGTTCTTC. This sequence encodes CASSLAPPTSGSNEQFF.

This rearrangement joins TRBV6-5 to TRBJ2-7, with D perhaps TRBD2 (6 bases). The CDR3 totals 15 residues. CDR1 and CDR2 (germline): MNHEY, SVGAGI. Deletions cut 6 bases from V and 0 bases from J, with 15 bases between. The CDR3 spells CASSQDYLLSYEQYV. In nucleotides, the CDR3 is TGTGCCAGCAGCCAGGACTATCTCCTCTCCTACGAGCAGTACGTC.

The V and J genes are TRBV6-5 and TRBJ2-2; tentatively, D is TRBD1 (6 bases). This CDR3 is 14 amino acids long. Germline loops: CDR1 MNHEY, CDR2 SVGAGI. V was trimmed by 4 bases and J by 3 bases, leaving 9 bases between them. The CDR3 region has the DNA TGTGCCAGCAGTTTCAGGGGCGACACCGGGGAGCTGTTTTTT. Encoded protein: CASSFRGDTGELFF.